This T cell receptor (beta chain) was captured by sequencing in a study of Graves' ophthalmopathy and Graves' hyperthyroidism. Study-level information: Ophthalmopathy not arising within 18 months of follow-up defined hyperthyroidism as stable.

Trimming removed 5 bases from V and 2 bases from J, with 19 bases in between. This CDR3 is built from 18 residues. General study points: With a specificity of around 76% and a sensitivity of more than 65%, the model predicted ophthalmopathy progression. Appearing in blood as well were most expanded thyroid clonotypes above 0.001 frequency.

Clinical symptoms, serum thyroxine, TRAb, thyroid ultrasound and orbital computed tomography formed the basis of diagnosis. Regarding this clonotype: Its antigen is unknown.

TCR beta CDR3 amplification used RNA transcripts. Second-round multiplex PCR came after first-round RT-PCR with HTBI primers. TCRdb passed the multiplex PCR reads through MiXCR, listing each CDR3 protein once. The data show around 1.1 million distinct CDR3 sequences, with roughly 35% seen just once and around 10% held by the top ten. This sequence originates from an adult man with Graves' hyperthyroidism. The chain joins TRBV12-3 or TRBV12-4 to TRBJ2-6; D might be TRBD1 (8 bases). Sequenced input: peripheral blood or thyroid tissue (not recorded which). CDR3 residues: CASSPLDRGGTGANVLTF. Here the CDR3 DNA reads TGTGCCAGCAGTCCCCTAGACAGGGGAGGGACTGGGGCCAACGTCCTGACTTTC.